One and the same sample provided the 6 T cell receptor beta chains below, sequenced in a study of human T cells and chemical hapten exposure. Single cDNA molecules in the library carried unique molecular identifiers attached during preparation. TCRdb re-called the reads through MiXCR, storing one row per CDR3 protein. The sample yields 95,000 to 150,000 distinct CDR3 sequences, over 7.5% seen once. Before extraction, the whole blood was not fractionated, and total RNA was taken from it. Sequenced material: whole blood. The receptors here all came from a human donor in good health. Some clones in this sample may be carry-over from other donors' samples.

Only a few counts were recorded for this clonotype. The chain is built from TRBV20-1 and TRBJ2-2; no clear D gene. CDR1 and CDR2 from the germline V gene are DFQATT and SNEGSKA (reference sequence). Trimming took 0 bases from V and 4 from J, leaving 6 bases between them. The length of the CDR3 is 13 residues. CDR3 DNA: TGCAGTGCTAGAGATGGCCCCACCGGGGAGCTGTTTTTT. This codes for CSARDGPTGELFF.

J is TRBJ1-3 and V is TRBV9, with TRBD1 identical over 8 bases. The germline V gene has CDR1 SGDLS and CDR2 YYNGEE. Trimming cost V 0 bases and J 0 bases; bases outside gene matches: 11. The CDR3 is 19 amino acids. In DNA form, the CDR3 reads TGTGCCAGCAGCGTAGCCGGGACAGGTTCGACGAACTCTGGAAACACCATATATTTT. This sequence encodes CASSVAGTGSTNSGNTIYF.

The rearrangement links TRBV27 to TRBJ2-7; 9 bases align to TRBD1. The CDR3 totals 16 residues. Trimming removed 2 bases from V and 1 base from J; junction bases left unmatched: 6. The germline V gene encodes CDR1 MNHEY and CDR2 SMNVEV (reference sequence). CDR3 in DNA: TGTGCCAGCAGTTTAGTAGCAGGACAGGGGTCCTACGAGCAGTACTTC. Encoded protein: CASSLVAGQGSYEQYF.

There are a few counts of this clonotype. V and J are TRBV4-2 and TRBJ2-6, with 10 bases lining up with TRBD1. The CDR3 runs to 20 residues. Germline loops: CDR1 LGHNA, CDR2 YNFKEQ. With V trimmed by 0 bases and J by 0 bases, 8 bases remained unmatched. The CDR3 DNA follows: TGTGCCAGCAGCCAAGAGACAGGGGGCGCCTCGAGCTCTGGGGCCAACGTCCTGACTTTC. The encoded protein is CASSQETGGASSSGANVLTF.

The rearrangement links TRBV19 to TRBJ2-1; TRBD1 aligns across 7 bases. This CDR3 spans 16 amino acids. V shed 2 bases, J shed 2 bases, and the junction held 6 bases outside the gene matches. Germline V gene sequence: CDR1 LNHDA, CDR2 SQIVND (reference sequence). In DNA form, the CDR3 reads TGTGCCAGTAGTATAAGTCGGCAGGGGGCCTACAATGAGCAGTTCTTC. Its protein product is CASSISRQGAYNEQFF.

This clonotype was found many times. The rearrangement links TRBV29-1 to TRBJ1-1; unclear D gene. Germline V CDR1 and CDR2: SQVTM, ANQGSEA. V shed 3 bases and J shed 1 base, with 9 bases lying between them. The CDR3 loop spans 13 amino acids. The CDR3 region has the DNA TGCAGCGTTGATGAGGGAACGAACACTGAAGCTTTCTTT. As protein: CSVDEGTNTEAFF.